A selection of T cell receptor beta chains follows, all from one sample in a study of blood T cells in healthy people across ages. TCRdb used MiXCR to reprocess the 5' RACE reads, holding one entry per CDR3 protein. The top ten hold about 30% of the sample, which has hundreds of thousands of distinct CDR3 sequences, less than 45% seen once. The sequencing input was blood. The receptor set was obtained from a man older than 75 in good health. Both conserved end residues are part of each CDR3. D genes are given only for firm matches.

CDR3: CASSLGAGRYNEQFF; D: NA; J: TRBJ2-1; V: TRBV11-2
CDR3: CASSVVEEGEYEQYF; D: NA; J: TRBJ2-7; V: TRBV9
CDR3: CASSQGKGMETQYF; D: NA; J: TRBJ2-5; V: TRBV4-3
CDR3: CASSSGQGAFEQFF; D: TRBD1; J: TRBJ2-1; V: TRBV5-1
CDR3: CASSRDYHTDTQYF; D: TRBD2; J: TRBJ2-3; V: TRBV7-2
CDR3: CASSRIAGGYNEQYF; D: TRBD2; J: TRBJ2-7; V: TRBV28
CDR3: CASSLLGPTYGYTF; D: NA; J: TRBJ1-2; V: TRBV27
CDR3: CASTLTSGGQNTGELFF; D: TRBD2; J: TRBJ2-2; V: TRBV12-3/TRBV12-4
CDR3: CATIAGGPLNEQFF; D: TRBD2; J: TRBJ2-1; V: TRBV15
CDR3: CATSDPRVKNIQYF; D: NA; J: TRBJ2-4; V: TRBV24-1
CDR3: CSVDTRTGSTDTQYF; D: TRBD1; J: TRBJ2-3; V: TRBV29-1
CDR3: CASSMGKGRETQYF; D: NA; J: TRBJ2-5; V: TRBV19
CDR3: CASSHRRGLGEQYF; D: NA; J: TRBJ2-7; V: TRBV3-1
CDR3: CASGTSGSTRGNEQFF; D: TRBD2; J: TRBJ2-1; V: TRBV5-1
CDR3: CASSRTSGLAKNIQYF; D: TRBD2; J: TRBJ2-4; V: TRBV6-5
CDR3: CASSSTRGNEQYF; D: NA; J: TRBJ2-7; V: TRBV11-3
CDR3: CASGTGHEVRSYEQYF; D: NA; J: TRBJ2-7; V: TRBV5-1
CDR3: CASSPITGGAAGRNEKLFF; D: TRBD1; J: TRBJ1-4; V: TRBV6-1
CDR3: CAIRAGTGPYEQYF; D: TRBD1; J: TRBJ2-7; V: TRBV10-3
CDR3: CASRGVGDEQFF; D: NA; J: TRBJ2-1; V: TRBV5-1
CDR3: CASSPGTGREQFF; D: TRBD1; J: TRBJ2-1; V: TRBV18
CDR3: CASSPMLAGSKQFF; D: TRBD2; J: TRBJ2-1; V: TRBV6-2/TRBV6-3
CDR3: CASSLVGLAAYNEQFF; D: TRBD2; J: TRBJ2-1; V: TRBV6-2/TRBV6-3
CDR3: CASSTSGTGIYEQYF; D: TRBD1; J: TRBJ2-7; V: TRBV5-8
CDR3: CASSSTRTGPGYGYTF; D: TRBD1; J: TRBJ1-2; V: TRBV6-5
CDR3: CASSTAGANEQYF; D: NA; J: TRBJ2-7; V: TRBV9
CDR3: CASSVRTGGDRGYTF; D: TRBD1; J: TRBJ1-2; V: TRBV5-1